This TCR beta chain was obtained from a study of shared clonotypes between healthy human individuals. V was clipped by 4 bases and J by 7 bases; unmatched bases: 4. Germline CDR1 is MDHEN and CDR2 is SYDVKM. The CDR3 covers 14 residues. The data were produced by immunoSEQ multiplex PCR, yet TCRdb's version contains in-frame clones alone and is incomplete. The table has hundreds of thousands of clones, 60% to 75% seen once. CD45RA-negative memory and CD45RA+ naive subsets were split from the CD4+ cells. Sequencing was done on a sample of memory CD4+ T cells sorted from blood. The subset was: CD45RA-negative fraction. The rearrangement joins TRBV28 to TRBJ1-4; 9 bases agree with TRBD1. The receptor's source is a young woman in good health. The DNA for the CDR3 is TGTGCCAGCAGTTCAAACAGGGGGCCTGAAAAACTGTTTTTT. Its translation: CASSSNRGPEKLFF.